Below, one TCR beta chain is given with its context. This entry belongs to a study of blood T cell repertoires in COVID-19. Background on the study: The analysed material was cDNA or gDNA that came from T cells, B-cell-depleted T cells, or PBMCs.

This CDR3 comprises 15 residues. Trimming at V came to 6 bases and at J to 3 bases, leaving 8 bases not matched to a gene. Germline V gives CDR1 KGHSH, CDR2 LQKENI. Ages ranged from about 18 to 90 years, with residence in approximately 23 US areas. Participants were placed into cohorts based on the clinical history they reported. Two consecutive negative NP/OP PCR tests, clearance, or resolved symptoms defined Cohort 3 recovery. The data were produced by immunoSEQ multiplex PCR, yet TCRdb's version contains in-frame clones alone and is incomplete. The table has under 200,000 clones, under 90% seen once.

Specimen: PBMCs or T cells enriched from blood (not recorded which). The chain couples TRBV18 to TRBJ1-5; 7 bases match TRBD1. The source of this sequence is a woman in her sixties who had recovered from COVID-19. CDR3 protein: CASSLTGAPNQPQHF. The CDR3 nucleotides read TGTGCCAGCTCTCTCACAGGGGCCCCCAATCAGCCCCAGCATTTT.